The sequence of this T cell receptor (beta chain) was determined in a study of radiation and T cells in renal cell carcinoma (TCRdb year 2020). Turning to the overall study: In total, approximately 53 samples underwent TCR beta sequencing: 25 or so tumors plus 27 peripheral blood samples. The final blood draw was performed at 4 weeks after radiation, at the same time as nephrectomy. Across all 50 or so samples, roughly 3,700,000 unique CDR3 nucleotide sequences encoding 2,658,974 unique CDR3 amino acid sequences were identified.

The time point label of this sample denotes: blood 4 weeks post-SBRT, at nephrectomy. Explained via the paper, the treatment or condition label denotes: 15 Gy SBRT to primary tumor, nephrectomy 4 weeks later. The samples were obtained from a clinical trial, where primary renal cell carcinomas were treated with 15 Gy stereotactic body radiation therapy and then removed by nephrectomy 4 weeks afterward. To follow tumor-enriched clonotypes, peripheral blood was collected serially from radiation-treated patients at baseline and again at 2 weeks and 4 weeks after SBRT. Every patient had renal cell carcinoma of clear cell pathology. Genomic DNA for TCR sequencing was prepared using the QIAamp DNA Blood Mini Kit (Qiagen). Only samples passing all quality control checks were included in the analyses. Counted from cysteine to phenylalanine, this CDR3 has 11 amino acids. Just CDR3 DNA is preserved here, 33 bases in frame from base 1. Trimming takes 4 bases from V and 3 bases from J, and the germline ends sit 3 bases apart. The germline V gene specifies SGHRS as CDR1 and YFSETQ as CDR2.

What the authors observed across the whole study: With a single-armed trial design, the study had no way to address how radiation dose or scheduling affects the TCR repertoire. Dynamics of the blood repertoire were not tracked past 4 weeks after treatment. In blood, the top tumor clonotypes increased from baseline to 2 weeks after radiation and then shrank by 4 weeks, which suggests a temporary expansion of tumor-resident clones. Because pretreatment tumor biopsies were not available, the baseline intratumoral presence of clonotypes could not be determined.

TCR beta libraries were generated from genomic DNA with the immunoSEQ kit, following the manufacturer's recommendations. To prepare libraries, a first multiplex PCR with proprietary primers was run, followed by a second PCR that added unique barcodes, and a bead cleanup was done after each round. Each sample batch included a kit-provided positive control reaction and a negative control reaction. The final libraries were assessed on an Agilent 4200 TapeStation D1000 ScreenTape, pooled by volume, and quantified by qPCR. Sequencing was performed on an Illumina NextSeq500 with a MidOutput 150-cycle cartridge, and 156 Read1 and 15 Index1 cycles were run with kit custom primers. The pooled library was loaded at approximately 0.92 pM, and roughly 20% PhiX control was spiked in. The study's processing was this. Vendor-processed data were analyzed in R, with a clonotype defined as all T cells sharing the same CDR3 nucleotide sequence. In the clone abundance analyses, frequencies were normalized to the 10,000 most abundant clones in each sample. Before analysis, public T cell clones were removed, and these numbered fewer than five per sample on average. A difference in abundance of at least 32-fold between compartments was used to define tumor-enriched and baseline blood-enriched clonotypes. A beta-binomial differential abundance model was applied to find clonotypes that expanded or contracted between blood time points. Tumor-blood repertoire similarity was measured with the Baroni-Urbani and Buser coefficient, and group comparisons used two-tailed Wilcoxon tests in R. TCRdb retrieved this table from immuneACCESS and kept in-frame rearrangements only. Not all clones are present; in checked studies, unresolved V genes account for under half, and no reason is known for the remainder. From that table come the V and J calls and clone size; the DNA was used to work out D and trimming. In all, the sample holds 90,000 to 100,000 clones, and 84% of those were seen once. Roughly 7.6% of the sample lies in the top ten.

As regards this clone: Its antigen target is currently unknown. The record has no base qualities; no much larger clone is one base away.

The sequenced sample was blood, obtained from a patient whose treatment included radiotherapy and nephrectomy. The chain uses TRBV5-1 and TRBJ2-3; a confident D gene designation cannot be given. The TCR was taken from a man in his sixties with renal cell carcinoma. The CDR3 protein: CASSRTDTQYF. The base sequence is TGCGCCAGCAGCCGGACAGATACGCAGTATTTT.